A selection of T cell receptor beta chains follows, all from one sample in a study of CD8+ T cells in alopecia areata. Only in-frame clones appear in the TCRdb table, and some are missing; sequencing was by immunoSEQ multiplex PCR. Seen here are 140,000 to 150,000 clones, around 58% observed once, and the top ten hold under 7.5%. Material: CD4+ T cells sorted from blood, obtained at week 0. All receptors derive from a human donor with alopecia areata. Each CDR3 is given with its conserved first and last residue. D genes are given only for firm matches. Rows may omit the clone size; those that give it use once, few, many or a size class.

cdr3_nt cdr3_aa v_call d_call j_call cdr3_length clone_size
TGTGCCAGCAGCTTGGGGGGAGACTCCTACGAGCAGTACTTC CASSLGGDSYEQYF TRBV5-4 NA TRBJ2-7 14 NA
TGTGCCAGCTCACCGCTAAGGGATGAAAAACTGTTTTTT CASSPLRDEKLFF TRBV18 NA TRBJ1-4 13 NA
TGCAGCGTTGAGCAGACGGAGACCCAGTACTTC CSVEQTETQYF TRBV29-1 NA TRBJ2-5 11 NA
TGCAGCGTTGTGGAGACATCCACCGCTGGAAGAGCTTTCTTT CSVVETSTAGRAFF TRBV29-1 NA TRBJ1-1 14 few
TGCAGCGTCAGGGTACTAGCCGGGGAGACCCAGTACTTC CSVRVLAGETQYF TRBV29-1 NA TRBJ2-5 13 NA
TGTGCCAGTCCCAGGGGGCAGAATGGCTACACCTTC CASPRGQNGYTF TRBV19 TRBD1 TRBJ1-2 12 NA
TGTGCCAGCGTAGGAGGTGAGCAGTTCTTC CASVGGEQFF TRBV6-6 NA TRBJ2-1 10 few
TGTGCCAGCAGCTTCACCGGGACAGGGTCCTACGAGCAGTACTTC CASSFTGTGSYEQYF TRBV7-2 TRBD1 TRBJ2-7 15 NA
TGCAGCGTTGACGAGACAGCGAACACTGAAGCTTTCTTT CSVDETANTEAFF TRBV29-1 NA TRBJ1-1 13 NA
TGTGCCAGCAGCTTAAAGGGTTTAACAGATACGCAGTATTTT CASSLKGLTDTQYF TRBV11-1 NA TRBJ2-3 14 NA
TGTGCCAGCAGCTTAGCCGCAGGTCAGCCCCAGCATTTT CASSLAAGQPQHF TRBV7-9 NA TRBJ1-5 13 NA
TGTGCCTGGAGTGGGGACGGCGCTTGGTATGATCACACCTTC CAWSGDGAWYDHTF TRBV30 NA TRBJ1-2 14 NA
TGTGCCAGCAGCTCCGGGACTACCTTCCAGGGCTACACCTTC CASSSGTTFQGYTF TRBV7-2 NA TRBJ1-2 14 few
TGTGCCAGCAGTTATCTTAATCAGCCCCAGCATTTT CASSYLNQPQHF TRBV6-6 NA TRBJ1-5 12 few
TGTGCCAGCAGCCCTAGAACAGGGATCCCGCCCCAGCATTTT CASSPRTGIPPQHF TRBV11-2 NA TRBJ1-5 14 NA
TGTGCCAGCAGCGAATGGGTGGGCACAGATACGCAGTATTTT CASSEWVGTDTQYF TRBV7-2 NA TRBJ2-3 14 few
TGCGCCAGCAGCCAGGGTGGGGTTGGCGAGCAGTACTTC CASSQGGVGEQYF TRBV4-1 NA TRBJ2-7 13 NA
TGTGCCAGCAGGAAGGACAGGCGGACCGGGGAGCTGTTTTTT CASRKDRRTGELFF TRBV6-5 TRBD1 TRBJ2-2 14 NA
TGTGCCATCAGTGAGTTACAAGCCAGTTACAATGAGCAGTTCTTC CAISELQASYNEQFF TRBV10-3 NA TRBJ2-1 15 few
TGTGCCAGCAGCAAAGGTCCCAATGAGCAGTTCTTC CASSKGPNEQFF TRBV21-1 NA TRBJ2-1 12 NA
TGTGCCAGCAGTTACTCTCGCAGCCAAGAGACCCAGTACTTC CASSYSRSQETQYF TRBV6-5 NA TRBJ2-5 14 NA
TGTGCCAGCCGAAAGACAACAGGGGGCTACGAGCAGTACTTC CASRKTTGGYEQYF TRBV6-6 TRBD1 TRBJ2-7 14 NA
TGTGCCAGCAGCCCCGCCCCCGTTGTAGCGCAGTTCTTC CASSPAPVVAQFF TRBV7-8 NA TRBJ2-1 13 NA
TGTGCCAGCTCACCCGGCAGGGCGAACACTGAAGCTTTCTTT CASSPGRANTEAFF TRBV18 NA TRBJ1-1 14 few
TGTGCCAGCAGCTTAGGGCTCAGGGGCGGCACAGATACGCAGTATTTT CASSLGLRGGTDTQYF TRBV7-2 NA TRBJ2-3 16 few
TGCGCCAGCAGCCAAGAGCTGGGAAGGGATGGCTACACCTTC CASSQELGRDGYTF TRBV4-3 NA TRBJ1-2 14 NA
TGCGCCAGCAGCGTGGACGGGACAGGTCATCAGCCCCAGCATTTT CASSVDGTGHQPQHF TRBV5-1 TRBD1 TRBJ1-5 15 few
TGTGCCAGCAGCTTATACAGGGCCACAGATACGCAGTATTTT CASSLYRATDTQYF TRBV7-9 NA TRBJ2-3 14 NA
TGTGCCAGCAGCTTGTGGGGGGCGGGCACTGAAGCTTTCTTT CASSLWGAGTEAFF TRBV5-6 NA TRBJ1-1 14 once
TGCGCCAGCAGCTTGGTTCCGAGTAACACCGGGGAGCTGTTTTTT CASSLVPSNTGELFF TRBV5-1 NA TRBJ2-2 15 NA
TGTGCCAGCAGCCTACACCAGACAGGGTCAAACGAGCAGTACTTC CASSLHQTGSNEQYF TRBV28 TRBD1 TRBJ2-7 15 few
TGTGCCAGCAGTTTGAATTCACCCCTCCACTTT CASSLNSPLHF TRBV7-9 NA TRBJ1-6 11 NA
TGTGCCAGCCATTTAGCGGGTGTGGGGGTCCGCACAGATACGCAGTATTTT CASHLAGVGVRTDTQYF TRBV7-2 TRBD2 TRBJ2-3 17 NA
TGCAGCGTTGAAACCAGGTTCGGCACCGGGGAGCTGTTTTTT CSVETRFGTGELFF TRBV29-1 NA TRBJ2-2 14 NA
TGTGCCAGCAGCTTATATCCGGGGGATGAAGCTTTCTTT CASSLYPGDEAFF TRBV7-3 NA TRBJ1-1 13 few
TGCGCCAGCAGCCATTTACCTAGCTACGAGCAGTACTTC CASSHLPSYEQYF TRBV4-3 NA TRBJ2-7 13 many
TGTGCCAGCAAAGGACTAGCGGGGGGCACCTACGAGCAGTACTTC CASKGLAGGTYEQYF TRBV2 TRBD2 TRBJ2-7 15 NA
TGTGCCAGCAGTGGGGAACTTGGCGAGCAGTTCTTC CASSGELGEQFF TRBV2 NA TRBJ2-1 12 once
TGTGCCAGCTCATCCGGGACAGGGATCCAAAATCAGCCCCAGCATTTT CASSSGTGIQNQPQHF TRBV18 TRBD1 TRBJ1-5 16 NA
TGTGCCAGCAGAAGGACAGGGGGCAAAGGCTACACCTTC CASRRTGGKGYTF TRBV27 TRBD1 TRBJ1-2 13 NA
TGCGCCAGCAGCCAAGAGAGATTACAGGGGGTTTGGCAGGACACTGAAGCTTTCTTT CASSQERLQGVWQDTEAFF TRBV4-3 TRBD1 TRBJ1-1 19 NA
TGCGCCAGCACTCGGGATGCCCAAGGGACCCAGTACTTC CASTRDAQGTQYF TRBV10-2 NA TRBJ2-5 13 few
TGTGCCAGTAGTTTAATCCCGACAGGACGAGGGGACATTCAGTACTTC CASSLIPTGRGDIQYF TRBV19 NA TRBJ2-4 16 NA
TGCGCCAGCAGCTCGGGACATACCACCGGGGAGCTGTTTTTT CASSSGHTTGELFF TRBV5-1 NA TRBJ2-2 14 few
TGCAGCGTCTGGGACACGGCTAACTATGGCTACACCTTC CSVWDTANYGYTF TRBV29-1 NA TRBJ1-2 13 few
TGCAGCGTTTACAGGGGTGGATTGTTCAATGAGCAGTTCTTC CSVYRGGLFNEQFF TRBV29-1 TRBD1 TRBJ2-1 14 few
TGTGCCTGGCGGGACAGCTACAATGAGCAGTTCTTC CAWRDSYNEQFF TRBV30 TRBD1 TRBJ2-1 12 few
TGTGCCAGCAGCCCGATGACAGCTACCTACGAGCAGTACTTC CASSPMTATYEQYF TRBV9 NA TRBJ2-7 14 NA
TGTGCCTGGAGTGTAATAACAGCCCCTCGCGAGCAGTACTTC CAWSVITAPREQYF TRBV30 NA TRBJ2-7 14 NA
TGCAGTGCTTCCGGGACCTATGGCTACACCTTC CSASGTYGYTF TRBV20-1 NA TRBJ1-2 11 NA
TGTGCCAGCAGCCTAGGGACTAGCGGGCGGCGAAGCACAGATACGCAGTATTTT CASSLGTSGRRSTDTQYF TRBV5-4 TRBD2 TRBJ2-3 18 few
TGTGCCAGCAGCTATGACCGTTACTCCTACGAGCAGTACTTC CASSYDRYSYEQYF TRBV7-2 NA TRBJ2-7 14 NA